This entry concerns a single T cell receptor beta chain. This clone's antigen is unknown. No base-level quality is on record; no much larger clone is a single base apart. Its CDR3 holds 15 amino acids, cysteine through phenylalanine. Only the CDR3 portion is preserved as DNA: 45 bases, with reading frame beginning at the first base. Taken from the germline V gene, the CDR1 and CDR2 loops are SGHRS and YFSETQ. Germline trimming amounts to 3 bases on V and 7 bases on J, with 7 as the count of junction bases outside the gene matches. This specimen belongs to a study of CD4 T cells in relation to SARS-CoV-2 and coronaviruses (dated by TCRdb to the early 2020s). In terms of the full investigation: The ViraFEST assay cultured PBMCs with antigen for under 13 days, then sequenced TCR beta CDR3s to find antigen-specific clonal expansions. A different TCR-beta assay, based on Illumina, was used to sequence expansion assays from other donors in the study. The Adaptive Biotechnologies TCR-sequencing kit was used for samples from a few pre-COVID donors and for the naive versus memory experiments, whereas the other data were Illumina-based. The negative reference condition was either a culture with an HIV-1 Nef peptide pool or a culture with no peptide. The study assessed, at the TCR clonotype level, memory CD4+ T cell crossreactivity between SARS-CoV-2 and common cold coronavirus spike proteins. HLA restriction was mapped for shared crossreactive spike epitopes using patient-derived lymphoblastoid cell lines.

CD4+ T cells from unexposed donors were collected before the COVID-19 pandemic (2011-2018). After 10 to 11 days of culture, CD4+ T cells were isolated with the EasySep CD4+ T cell isolation kit. As far as cell numbers permitted, CD4+ T cells from unexposed donors were tested for reactivity against SARS-CoV-2 S and N as well as four spike pools from common cold coronaviruses. Each well held millions of PBMCs cultured in IMDM containing roughly 5% human AB serum and approximately 9 IU/ml IL-2. Half of the culture medium was replaced with fresh IL-2-containing medium on days 3 and 7. In general, every peptide culture condition was set up in three replicate wells. Leukapheresis product for the unexposed donors was purchased commercially. Ficoll-Paque PLUS gradient centrifugation was used to isolate PBMCs from either whole blood or leukapheresis product. PBMCs were either used fresh in the expansion assay or cryopreserved at -140 degrees C. The QIAamp Micro DNA Kit was used to extract genomic DNA from the CD4+ T cells.

The library was made by the immunoSEQ multiplex PCR assay. The authors' analysis ran thus. Preprocessing removed nonproductive sequences and CDR3s not starting with C, not ending with F or W, or shorter than 7 amino acids. Antigen-specific clonotypes were called with the MANAFEST web app on the basis of expansion relative to the reference and to other culture wells. A clone was considered positive if the clone showed significant expansion compared with the reference culture in 2 of 3 replicate wells at an FDR below 0.05. To be called positive, a clone also had to show significant expansion compared with every other tandem well and an odds ratio greater than 5. CDR3 homology was measured as pairwise Levenshtein distance, computed with the stringdist R package after trimming three terminal residues from each end. In its TCRdb copy, this immuneACCESS table keeps in-frame sequences only and misses some clones. Where compared with another copy, unresolved V genes explain less than half of these, and the others have no known cause. That table is the source of V, J and clone size, and D and trimming were worked out from the DNA. This sample is represented by 30,000 or so clones; roughly 78% of them were singletons. Together, the top ten hold around 20% of the sample.

The full study reports these points: Crossreactivity analysis was centred on spike protein, so crossreactivity against other viral proteins was not assessed. Memory CD4+ clonotypes crossrecognizing SARS-CoV-2 and at least one common cold coronavirus spike were found in around 65% of donors. Small numbers of patients and of tested TCRs limited the study. Crossreactive clones showed significantly weaker SARS-CoV-2-driven expansion than monoreactive clones, consistent with antigenic imprinting. Pre-pandemic and post-infection samples were not both contributed by any donor, so tracing of the source of pre-existing responses was limited.

The rearrangement joined TRBV5-1 to TRBJ1-5; 10 central nucleotides agree with TRBD1. This clonotype was sampled from a human donor in good health. The specimen sequenced was CD4+ T cells from PBMCs, cultured in vitro. The DNA sequence reads TGCGCCAGCAGCTCGGGGACAGGGGAACGACAGCCCCAGCATTTT. This gives the protein CASSSGTGERQPQHF.